This TCR beta chain was captured in a study of cytomegalovirus exposure and HLA in healthy donors (dated 2017 in TCRdb). For the wider study: An earlier analysis of approximately 600 of the donors reported about 290 Gb of sequence data and some 120 million unique TCR beta sequences from about 179 million T cells. An early release covering 550 to 700 HLA-typed donors comprised approximately 300 gigabases of sequencing data and some 79 million unique TCR sequences. Of the roughly 400 genotyped donors, less than 85% were placed in the genetic ancestry cluster associated with self-reported Caucasian donors. The study aimed to test whether cataloging public T cell receptors could reveal signatures of past pathogen exposure. Using immunosequencing, the study profiled T cell repertoires from fewer than 700 subjects and related those repertoires to cytomegalovirus serostatus. Along with the roughly 700-subject first cohort, a separate validation cohort of roughly 110 different subjects was used. High-throughput TCR immunosequencing, statistical association of individual TCRs with disease status, and machine learning were combined to predict cytomegalovirus infection status. A later analysis re-examined previously published TCR beta repertoires from 610 or so donors and added high-resolution HLA genotyping to investigate patterns of TCR occurrence. Rather than drawing on any new phenotypic data, the later analysis identified candidate immune exposures from TCR beta sequences and the way those sequences occurred across donors. In an earlier analysis of 587 of the donors, high-throughput TCR beta sequencing was used to judge whether each TCR beta V gene segment behaved as functional or pseudogenic. Donor age, sex, ethnicity and CMV serostatus were compiled alongside the repertoire data. A later genetic analysis used genome-wide SNP genotypes for about three fifths of the 666 donors, treating that subset as a discovery cohort. Every repertoire in the discovery cohort had been generated on one and the same sequencing platform. HLA typing covered class I and class II loci at four-digit resolution. The number of typed donors differed by locus: roughly 629-640 for A, B, C, DRB1 and DQB1; 500 to 550 for DQA1; some 610 for DPA1; and about 450 for DPB1. Four to six DR-DQ haplotypes were handled as single units for association and clustering, since linkage in the cohort was strong. On average, around 240,000 unique TCR beta nucleotide sequences were sequenced per donor among about 400 genotyped donors of the cohort, with roughly 18% of those sequences being non-productive. The paper's findings and limits, for the study overall: The cohort was sequenced for TCR beta chains only, and without alpha or paired-chain data the features that could be detected were limited. Because the 87-base-pair reads could not distinguish some IMGT-functional V segments, including TRBV6-2 and TRBV6-3, those segments were excluded. Compared with equally common non-associated chains, HLA-associated TCR beta chains in a later analysis were more clonally expanded and had lower generation probabilities. The presence/absence analyses assumed that sequencing depth was roughly uniform across donors, and that assumption may not be true. The study gave a list of about 160 TCR beta chains associated with cytomegalovirus. A further reported finding was that TCR beta sequences accurately predicted the HLA-A and HLA-B alleles for most subjects in the first cohort. While some public TCRs were present in many individuals, most TCR sequences turned up only very rarely across donors. For the cohort, immune exposure information was limited to CMV serostatus. Specific HLA alleles were associated with over 15,000 TCR beta sequences at a false discovery rate of 0.05 in a later analysis. It was suggested by the authors that the approach could potentially be generalized to other disease states and immunological phenotypes. Assigning TCR associations to individual alleles was difficult when HLA alleles, especially DR and DQ, strongly co-occurred. The classifier was reported to diagnose cytomegalovirus status with high specificity and sensitivity in both the original cohort and the validation cohort. In a later analysis, most CMV-associated TCR beta chains were found to appear HLA-restricted, with HLA associations seemingly driven largely by CMV exposure. Because counts were too low, approximately 18 rarely observed V segments, including chromosome 9 orphons, were excluded from the earlier analysis of 587 of the donors. In a later analysis, the rate of TCR association differed among HLA loci, with DRB1 alleles having the most associated TCRs and HLA-C alleles having the fewest. In a later genetic analysis, fewer N-insertions in productive TCRs were reported among donors in an Asian-associated ancestry cluster than the roughly 710-donor mean. In vitro tests confirmed that a few of the cytomegalovirus-associated TCR beta chains recognize cytomegalovirus antigens. Correlated functional status among segregating V segments might reflect linkage disequilibrium, but an unknown experimental factor could not be ruled out. An earlier analysis of approximately 500 of the donors showed that most TCR beta V segments appeared in productive rearrangements either about 87% or about 30% of the time, which broadly matched IMGT annotations. A later genetic analysis associated a missense DCLRE1C variant with V-gene and J-gene trimming of TCR beta chains, and an independent cohort replicated the association. In a later analysis, several top co-occurrence clusters were reported to appear linked to parvovirus B19, influenza, CMV and Epstein-Barr virus. The sequencing pipeline was judged likely to have produced a cluster of highly shared sequence variants as a technical artifact. HLA typing was unavailable for some donors at each locus, so association tests used only the typed subset.

Regarding this clone: Its target antigen remains unknown.

The cohort consisted of 600 to 750 healthy bone marrow donors. All cohort members were sampled while nominally healthy, although unrecorded immune exposures were likely present. The donor was CMV seronegative and belonged to the group of 320 or so seronegative cohort members. Every donor gave a peripheral blood sample, and the peripheral blood mononuclear cells from that sample were used for TCR beta sequencing. The Qiagen DNeasy Blood Extraction Kit was used to extract genomic DNA from the blood cell samples. The method was the immunoSEQ multiplex PCR assay. A mixture of 60 forward primers for TCR Vbeta segments and 13 reverse primers for TCR Jbeta segments was used in the multiplex PCR. A multiplex PCR assay on genomic DNA amplified the CDR3 region of rearranged TCR beta genes. The Illumina HiSeq System was used to sequence the amplified TCR beta libraries as 87-base-pair reads. The authors' pipeline ran thus. Across the 600 to 700 repertoires, a later analysis counted around 80 million unique TCR beta chains, roughly 11 million of which were shared by at least two donors. Raw reads were error-corrected and collapsed into unique sequences with a nearest-neighbor algorithm that merged closely related sequences to remove PCR and sequencing errors. V, D and J gene segments were assigned by aligning CDR3 sequences to IMGT reference sequences. For a sequence to be retained, a match of at least six nucleotides to both a V gene segment and a J gene segment was required. Rearrangements were called productive when the CDR3 lacked stop codons and stayed in frame with V and J; all others were non-productive. CDR3 was defined according to IMGT convention as the region running from the second conserved V-encoded cysteine to the conserved J-encoded phenylalanine. The earlier analysis of about 530 of the donors excluded any sequence lacking an unambiguous match to a single V gene segment. An earlier analysis of several hundred of the donors classified V segments as functional when productive rearrangements were above 56.7% and as segregating when the standard deviation between donors was above 5%. To diagnose cytomegalovirus status from the catalog of TCR beta chain sequences, a statistical classification framework was built. In a later analysis, TCR nucleotide sequences were compared against IMGT/GENE-DB human TR gene sequences so that V and J genes could be assigned. A later analysis assigned CDR3 sequences and most-parsimonious VDJ recombination scenarios with the TCRdist pipeline. In a later analysis, each TCR beta chain was defined by its CDR3 amino acid sequence together with its V-gene family, and reads without a unique V-gene family were excluded. A later analysis removed over 500 highly shared, low-generation-probability nucleotide sequences to deal with suspected cross-contamination and a sequencing artifact. A later analysis calculated a clonal expansion index for each public chain from normalized within-repertoire ranks of inferred template counts. A later analysis computed generation probabilities with a VDJ recombination model fitted to out-of-frame rearrangements, and checked the results against IGoR. In a later analysis, hypergeometric tests were used to score TCR-TCR, TCR-HLA and TCR-CMV co-occurrence, with a repertoire-size bias correction applied to TCR pairs. To estimate false discovery rates, a later analysis permuted the HLA or CMV assignments 20 times. In a later analysis, co-occurring TCRs were grouped using DBSCAN, with TCRdist sequence similarity added in when clustering inside HLA-allele-positive subsets. Repertoires with fewer than 30,000 or more than 120,000 public chains were left out of co-occurrence clustering, as were four to six repertoires with anomalous nucleotide sharing. This immuneACCESS table, as held by TCRdb, lists in-frame sequences with V and J called but not all clones. Of the missing ones, under half trace to an unresolved V gene in checked studies; the others have no known cause. That table furnishes V, J and clone size, whereas the DNA furnished D and trimming. The sample table records under 100,000 clones. Together, the top ten hold approximately 4.2% of the sample.

Its CDR3 holds 14 amino acids, cysteine through phenylalanine. The sequence is cut down to CDR3 DNA, 42 bases in frame from base 1. From V the trimming removes 6 bases and from J it removes 0 bases, while the gene matches leave 6 bases of the junction unaccounted for. According to the germline V gene, CDR1 reads SGDLS and CDR2 reads YYNGEE. This receptor was identified in a man younger than 45 in good health and CMV-seronegative. Sequencing was carried out using PBMCs. The rearranged chain carries TRBV9 and TRBJ2-7; TRBD2 matches 7 bases in the middle. The DNA sequence is as follows: TGTGCCAGCACGCGGGGGAAAAGCTCCTACGAGCAGTACTTC. It translates to CASTRGKSSYEQYF.